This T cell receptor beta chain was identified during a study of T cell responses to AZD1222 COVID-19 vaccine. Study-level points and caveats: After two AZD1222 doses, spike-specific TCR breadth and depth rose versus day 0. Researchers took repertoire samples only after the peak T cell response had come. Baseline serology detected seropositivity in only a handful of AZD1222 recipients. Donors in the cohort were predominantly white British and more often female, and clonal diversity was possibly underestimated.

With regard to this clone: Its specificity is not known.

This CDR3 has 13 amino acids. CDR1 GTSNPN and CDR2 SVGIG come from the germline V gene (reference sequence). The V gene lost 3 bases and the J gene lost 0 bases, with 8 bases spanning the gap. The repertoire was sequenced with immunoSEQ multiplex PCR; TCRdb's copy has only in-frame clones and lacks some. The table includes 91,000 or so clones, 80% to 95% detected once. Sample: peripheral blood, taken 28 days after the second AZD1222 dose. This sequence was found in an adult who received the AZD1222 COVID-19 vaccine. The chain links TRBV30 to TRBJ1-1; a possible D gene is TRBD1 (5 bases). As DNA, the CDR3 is TGTGCCTGGAGCAAGACAGTGAACACTGAAGCTTTCTTT. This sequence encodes CAWSKTVNTEAFF.